The T cell receptor beta chain under discussion was sequenced for a study of naive and memory T cell subsets. This clonotype was recorded many times. Its target is unknown. This CDR3 region has 15 residues. Trimming removed 4 bases from V and 5 bases from J; junction bases left unmatched: 9. From germline, CDR1 is SQVTM and CDR2 ANQGSEA. Amplification of ligated cDNA took four PCR rounds with SP2 and nested alpha and beta constant primers. TCRdb reanalysed the UMI-ligation and nested PCR reads using MiXCR and keeps one entry per CDR3 protein. Of about 37,000 distinct CDR3 sequences listed, approximately 11% were seen once; the top ten hold roughly 3.6%. As to treatment: skin biopsy from PPD injection site in Mantoux-positive individual. The library had UMIs added by 3' ligation of an oligonucleotide to TCR cDNA. Whole-study findings and limits: Tuberculin site TCR excess was interpreted as type IV hypersensitivity infiltration. TCR transcript changes with activation or differentiation may affect this RNA method.

The J gene is TRBJ1-4, the V gene TRBV29-1; 8 bases are shared with TRBD1. Material: skin, obtained from a tuberculin skin test site. This clonotype was obtained from an adult in good health. As DNA, the CDR3 is TGCAGCGTTGGCAGGGGGCGAGCGGGAAATGAAAAACTGTTTTTT. It codes for CSVGRGRAGNEKLFF.